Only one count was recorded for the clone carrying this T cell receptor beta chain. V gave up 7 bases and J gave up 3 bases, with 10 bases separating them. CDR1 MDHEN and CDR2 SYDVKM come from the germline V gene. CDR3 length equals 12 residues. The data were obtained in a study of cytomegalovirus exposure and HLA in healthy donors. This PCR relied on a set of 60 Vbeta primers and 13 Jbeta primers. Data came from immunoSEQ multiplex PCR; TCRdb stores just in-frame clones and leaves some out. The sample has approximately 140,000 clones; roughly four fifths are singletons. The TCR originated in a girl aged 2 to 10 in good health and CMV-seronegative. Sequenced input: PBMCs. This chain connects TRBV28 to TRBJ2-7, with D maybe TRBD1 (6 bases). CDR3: CASKTGHYEQYF. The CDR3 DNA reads TGTGCCAGCAAGACAGGTCACTACGAGCAGTACTTC.